This T cell receptor (beta chain) was recovered during a study of early T cells in non-severe SARS-CoV-2 infection. Study context: Whole-blood bulk RNA, unsorted, was sequenced, and chains were unpaired.

Study conclusions and caveats: Sequences matched to VDJdb favored anti-spike CD8 responses, while private and CD4 specificities were missed.

In the library, individual cDNA molecules carried attached unique molecular identifiers. Each CDR3 protein is one row after TCRdb ran MiXCR on the 5' RACE reads. The sample has under 95,000 distinct CDR3 sequences; 15% are singletons. This clonotype was seen repeatedly, ten times or more. What it binds is unknown. V was trimmed by 5 bases and J by 6 bases, leaving 16 bases between them. The CDR3 has 14 amino acids. The germline V gene has CDR1 SEHNR and CDR2 FQNEAQ (reference sequence). Sequences were obtained from whole blood. This TCR was sampled from an adult who was a healthcare worker with PCR-confirmed SARS-CoV-2 infection or an uninfected control (not recorded which). The rearrangement links TRBV7-9 to TRBJ1-2; D gene uncertain. CDR3 nucleotide sequence: TGTGCCAGCAGCCAACCGACGGCGGGGAATGGCTACACCTTC. This gives the protein CASSQPTAGNGYTF. The full variable domain, with the rest looked up from reference TRBV7-9 and TRBJ1-2, is DTGVSQNPRHKITKRGQNVTFRCDPISEHNRLYWYRQTLGQGPEFLTYFQNEAQLEKSRLLSDRFSAERPKGSFSTLEIQRTEQGDSAMYLCASSQPTAGNGYTFGSGTRLTVV.